The 16 T cell receptor beta chains reported below all come from one sample, sequenced in a study of blood T cell repertoires in COVID-19. The method was immunoSEQ multiplex PCR; TCRdb's version includes in-frame clones alone and lacks a portion of them. The sample yields about 42,000 clones, around 84% seen once. Specimen: peripheral blood. Receptors were obtained from a human donor in a cohort sampled during active COVID-19.

Only a few counts were recorded for this clone. The rearrangement uses TRBV6-5 and TRBJ1-2; the D gene is possibly TRBD1 (5 bases). V was pared by 2 bases and J by 3 bases, with 13 bases between. Germline-derived CDR1 and CDR2 are MNHEY and SVGAGI. The CDR3 runs 15 residues. The CDR3 DNA follows: TGTGCCAGCAGTTACGCCGGGAGGGGCTACTATGGCTACACCTTC. Residues: CASSYAGRGYYGYTF.

The rearrangement joins TRBV18 to TRBJ1-6, with 7 bases fitting TRBD1. CDR1 and CDR2 from the germline V gene are KGHSH and LQKENI. The CDR3 covers 17 residues. V shed 4 bases, J shed 1 base, and the junction held 7 bases outside the gene matches. CDR3 bases: TGTGCCAGCTCACAAAGCCAGGGGGGTTCCTATAATTCACCCCTCCACTTT. Its protein product is CASSQSQGGSYNSPLHF.

The chain is built from TRBV7-8 and TRBJ2-7; 10 nucleotides match TRBD2. This CDR3 spans 18 amino acids. With V trimmed by 2 bases and J by 1 base, 11 bases remained unmatched. The germline gives CDR1 SGHVS, CDR2 FQNEAQ. The CDR3 loop is CASSLRSSGGPNSYEQYF. CDR3 DNA: TGTGCCAGCAGCTTAAGGTCTAGCGGGGGTCCTAATTCCTACGAGCAGTACTTC.

The chain carries TRBV6-2 or TRBV6-3 and TRBJ2-7; TRBD2 aligns across 11 bases. Germline CDR1 MNHEY, CDR2 SVGEGT. Unmatched junction bases numbered 1, after V lost 5 bases and J lost 1 base. The CDR3 extends over 14 amino acids. CDR3 protein: CASSGLAGSYEQYF. CDR3 DNA: TGTGCCAGCAGTGGACTAGCGGGTTCCTACGAGCAGTACTTC.

The V gene is TRBV14, the J gene TRBJ2-2, with D possibly matching TRBD1 (6 bases). The CDR3 loop spans 13 amino acids. CDR1 is SGHDN, CDR2 FVKESK, per germline. Between the trimmed V and J ends, which lost 8 bases and 3 bases, there was a span of 10 bases. CDR3 in amino acids: CASQGQYTGELFF. The CDR3 DNA sequence: TGTGCCAGCCAGGGGCAGTACACCGGGGAGCTGTTTTTT.

A single count supports this clone. V usage is TRBV6-5 and J usage is TRBJ1-1, with 7 bases aligning to TRBD1. The CDR3 is 13 residues long. Germline-derived CDR1 and CDR2 are MNHEY and SVGAGI. The V gene end was trimmed by 6 bases and the J gene end by 3 bases; junction bases not matched to a gene: 4. The DNA of the CDR3 is TGTGCCAGCAGGGTACAGGGGTACACTGAAGCTTTCTTT. The encoded protein is CASRVQGYTEAFF.

The J gene is TRBJ2-3, the V gene TRBV19; 7 bases fit TRBD1. V shed 7 bases and J 8 bases; nucleotides not matched to a gene: 12. The germline V gene has CDR1 LNHDA and CDR2 SQIVND (reference sequence). The CDR3 is 14 residues long. CDR3 sequence (DNA): TGTGCCAGTACCTTTCAGGGGGAGTCGCGTACGCAGTATTTT. It translates to CASTFQGESRTQYF.

The V call is TRBV18, the J call TRBJ1-4; D possibly corresponds to TRBD1 (5 bases). CDR1 KGHSH and CDR2 LQKENI come from the germline V gene. The CDR3 length is 14 residues. With 3 bases removed from V and 5 bases from J, the gap between germline ends came to 10 bases. DNA for the CDR3: TGTGCCAGCTCACCCGGACATTCGAATGAAAAACTGTTTTTT. It translates to CASSPGHSNEKLFF.

This clone has only a few counts. This chain connects TRBV5-1 to TRBJ2-1; 7 nucleotides match TRBD1. The ends lost 1 base at V and 0 bases at J; junction bases unmatched: 4. The CDR3 consists of 16 residues. CDR1 is SGHRS and CDR2 is YFSETQ in the germline V gene. The DNA of the CDR3 is TGCGCCAGCAGCTTGACGACAGGGAGCTCCTACAATGAGCAGTTCTTC. This gives the protein CASSLTTGSSYNEQFF.

The rearrangement links TRBV11-3 to TRBJ1-4, with 7 nucleotides matching TRBD1. Germline CDR1 SGHNT, CDR2 YENEEA. The CDR3 spans 17 residues. Losses at the gene ends were 5 bases for V and 5 bases for J; bases not matched to a gene: 14. CDR3 in DNA: TGTGCCAGCAGCCCGTCCCAAAAGACAGGGACAAATGAAAAACTGTTTTTT. It is translated as CASSPSQKTGTNEKLFF.

This chain uses TRBV18 with TRBJ1-1; 9 nucleotides match TRBD1. Germline CDR1 reads KGHSH; CDR2 reads LQKENI. V gave up 4 bases and J gave up 3 bases; unmatched junction bases: 12. The CDR3 runs to 17 residues. In DNA, the CDR3 is TGTGCCAGCTCACGGCCGGGACAGGGCATGGGGGACACTGAAGCTTTCTTT. This sequence encodes CASSRPGQGMGDTEAFF.

The chain uses TRBV7-9 and TRBJ2-6, with 7 bases matching TRBD1. The CDR3 runs to 15 residues. V was pared by 3 bases and J by 2 bases, with 1 base of the junction left unmatched. Germline V gives CDR1 SEHNR, CDR2 FQNEAQ (reference sequence). CDR3 sequence reads: CASSFDRAGANVLTF. The CDR3 bases are TGTGCCAGCAGCTTCGACAGGGCTGGGGCCAACGTCCTGACTTTC.

The CDR3 spells CASSPRTGGAAGANVLTF. In DNA form, the CDR3 reads TGTGCCAGCTCACCACGGACAGGGGGTGCGGCTGGGGCCAACGTCCTGACTTTC. The rearrangement links TRBV18 to TRBJ2-6; 10 bases line up with TRBD1. There are 18 residues in the CDR3. With V trimmed by 1 base and J by 2 bases, 5 bases remained unmatched. The germline CDR1 and CDR2 sequences are KGHSH and LQKENI.

The chain combines TRBV5-1 with TRBJ2-1; TRBD2 agrees at 12 bases. The germline gives CDR1 SGHRS, CDR2 YFSETQ. V gave up 2 bases and J gave up 0 bases; unmatched junction bases: 0. CDR3 length: 16 residues. This CDR3 is CASSLLAGGSYNEQFF. The CDR3 DNA is TGCGCCAGCAGCTTACTAGCGGGGGGCTCCTACAATGAGCAGTTCTTC. The full variable domain, completed using reference TRBV5-1 and TRBJ2-1, is KAGVTQTPRYLIKTRGQQVTLSCSPISGHRSVSWYQQTPGQGLQFLFEYFSETQRNKGNFPGRFSGRQFSNSRSEMNVSTLELGDSALYLCASSLLAGGSYNEQFFGPGTRLTVL.

This sequence joins TRBV7-8 and TRBJ2-1; 11 bases match TRBD2. Germline CDR1 reads SGHVS; CDR2 reads FQNEAQ. V dropped 5 bases and J dropped 4; count of bases not matched to a gene: 7. This CDR3 has 16 amino acids. CDR3 in DNA: TGTGCCAGCAGCAACCCACTAGCGGGGGTTTACAATGAGCAGTTCTTC. This codes for CASSNPLAGVYNEQFF.

The chain is built from TRBV5-1 and TRBJ1-1; 9 bases are a match to TRBD1. V lost 4 bases and J lost 0; bases outside the gene matches: 4. CDR3 length: 15 residues. Germline-derived CDR1 and CDR2 are SGHRS and YFSETQ. The CDR3 DNA follows: TGCGCCAGCAGCACAACAGGGGGCCTGAACACTGAAGCTTTCTTT. Its translation is CASSTTGGLNTEAFF.